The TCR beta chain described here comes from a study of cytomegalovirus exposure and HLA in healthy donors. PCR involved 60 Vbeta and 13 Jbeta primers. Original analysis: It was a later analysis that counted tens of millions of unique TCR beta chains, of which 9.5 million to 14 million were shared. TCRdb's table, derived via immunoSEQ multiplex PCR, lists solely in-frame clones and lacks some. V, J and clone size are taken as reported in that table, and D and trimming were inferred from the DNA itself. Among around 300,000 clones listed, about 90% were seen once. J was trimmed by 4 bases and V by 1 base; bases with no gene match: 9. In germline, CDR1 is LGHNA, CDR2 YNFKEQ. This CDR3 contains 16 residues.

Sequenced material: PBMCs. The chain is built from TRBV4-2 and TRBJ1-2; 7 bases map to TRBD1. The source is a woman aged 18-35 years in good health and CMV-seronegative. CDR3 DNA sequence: TGTGCCAGCAGCCAAGGCGGGACAGCCGAGTCCTATGGCTACACCTTC. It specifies CASSQGGTAESYGYTF.